This entry lists 8 T cell receptor beta chains sequenced from one sample in a study of tissue T cells after allogeneic stem cell transplantation. The method was immunoSEQ multiplex PCR; TCRdb's version includes in-frame clones alone and lacks a portion of them. The data show 20,000 to 25,000 clones, with roughly 72% seen just once and around 0.66% held by the top ten. The source material was spleen. Source of these receptors: a female BALB/c mouse in good health. The strain's MHC: H2-d.

About this clone: Here the gene names and germline are mouse. From the germline J gene comes the end of the CDR3, since the read stops 1 residue before it. The chain links TRBV13-2 to TRBJ2-5; 9 positions agree with TRBD2. V gave up 3 bases and J gave up 0 bases; unmatched junction bases: 2. The CDR3 sequence is 15 residues long. Germline V gene lookup returns CDR1 NNHNN and CDR2 SYGAGS (reference sequence). CDR3 DNA (partial): TGTGCCAGCGGTGCTGGGGGGGTTAACCAAGACACCCAGTAC. Translation: CASGAGGVNQDTQY. The full CDR3 sequence reads CASGAGGVNQDTQYF.

On this clone itself: Gene names are mouse gene names. The read finishes 1 residue shy of the CDR3 end, and the germline J gene is used to complete it. This sample includes further DNA sequences coding for the same CDR3. This rearrangement joins TRBV13-3 to TRBJ2-3; D perhaps matches TRBD1 (5 bases). V was clipped by 2 bases and J by 0 bases, with 7 bases between them. Germline V gene data show CDR1 as NNHDY and CDR2 as SYVADS. The CDR3 extends over 14 amino acids. CDR3 DNA, as far as it was read: TGTGCCAGCAGTGAGACAGCTAGTGCAGAAACGCTGTAT. It yields the protein CASSETASAETLY. The whole CDR3 region reads CASSETASAETLYF.

Concerning this clone itself: Gene labels here are mouse ones. The sequenced fragment ends 1 residue before the CDR3 boundary, so the rest is inferred from the germline J gene. The V gene is TRBV13-2, the J gene TRBJ2-1, with 11 bases fitting TRBD2. V gave up 5 bases and J gave up 3 bases; unmatched junction bases: 4. Germline CDR1 reads NNHNN; CDR2 reads SYGAGS (reference sequence). The CDR3 has 15 amino acids. Incomplete CDR3 DNA: TGTGCCAGCGGCCCCGACTGGGGGGGCTATGCTGAGCAGTTC. It codes for CASGPDWGGYAEQF. The CDR3 as a whole reads CASGPDWGGYAEQFF.

Points on this clone: Genes here carry mouse names. The read finishes 1 residue shy of the CDR3 end, and the germline J gene is used to complete it. V and J are TRBV13-2 and TRBJ2-1, with a weak D call TRBD1 (5 bases). V lost 0 bases and J lost 5, with 9 bases in between. This CDR3 has 14 residues. Germline V gives CDR1 NNHNN, CDR2 SYGAGS (reference sequence). The chain's CDR3 is CASGDAQGDAEQFF. Partial CDR3 DNA: TGTGCCAGCGGTGATGCTCAGGGAGATGCTGAGCAGTTC.

To note about this clone: The listed genes are named as in mouse. The observed sequence ends 1 residue before the CDR3 terminus, with the missing tail filled in from the germline J gene. This rearrangement joins TRBV16 to TRBJ1-3; a weak D match, TRBD1 (6 bases). This CDR3 comprises 16 residues. CDR1 and CDR2 (germline): SGHSA, FRNQAP. The V end lost 0 bases, the J end lost 0 bases, and 9 bases lay between the germline ends. CDR3 region: CASSLDRGHSGNTLYF. The part of the CDR3 DNA that was read is TGTGCAAGCAGCTTAGATAGGGGACATTCTGGAAATACGCTCTAT.

As to this clone: All gene names here are mouse names. The read ends 1 residue shy of where the CDR3 ends; the end is completed using the germline J gene. The chain has TRBV13-2 and TRBJ2-7; 12 positions agree with TRBD2. Germline lookup yields CDR1 NNHNN and CDR2 SYGAGS (reference sequence). The V gene end was trimmed by 5 bases and the J gene end by 4 bases; junction bases not matched to a gene: 7. There are 15 residues in the CDR3. The CDR3 DNA, read in part, is TGTGCCAGCGGGGACAGGGGACTGGGGGGTTATGAACAGTAC. Translation: CASGDRGLGGYEQY. The CDR3 in its entirety is CASGDRGLGGYEQYF.

On this clone: The germline and genes are mouse ones. Read data end 1 residue before the CDR3 end; the end is taken from the germline J gene. The V and J genes are TRBV13-2 and TRBJ1-3; TRBD1 aligns across 12 bases. The V gene end was trimmed by 2 bases and the J gene end by 2 bases; junction bases not matched to a gene: 2. The CDR3 has 16 residues. Germline V lookup: CDR1 NNHNN, CDR2 SYGAGS (reference sequence). The CDR3 DNA, read in part, is TGTGCCAGCGGTGACGGGACAGGGGGCGCTGGAAATACGCTCTAT. It yields the protein CASGDGTGGAGNTLY. The full CDR3 sequence reads CASGDGTGGAGNTLYF.

Comments on this clone: Mouse germline and gene names are used. The read ends 1 residue before the CDR3 terminus; that terminus is restored from the germline J gene. V gene TRBV13-1 combines with J gene TRBJ2-1, with 8 bases that match TRBD2. The V gene's germline CDR1 is NSHNY and CDR2 SYGAGN. Trimming removed 2 bases from V and 2 bases from J; junction bases left unmatched: 3. The CDR3 runs to 15 residues. The DNA read from the CDR3 is TGTGCCAGCAGTGAAGGACTGGGATACTATGCTGAGCAGTTC. Translation: CASSEGLGYYAEQF. The entire CDR3 protein is CASSEGLGYYAEQFF.